These 27 T cell receptor beta chains were sequenced from one sample in a study of shared clonotypes between healthy human individuals (dated by TCRdb to 2018 to 2020). Library construction relied on the immunoSEQ multiplex PCR assay. TCRdb carries this immuneACCESS record with in-frame sequences only. Its versions omit some clonotypes, under half of them owing to an unresolved V gene in the studies checked, with the rest unexplained. The sample profile shows some 240,000 clones; about 69% of them were found once. The ten largest clones add up to roughly 10% of the sample. Material for sequencing was memory CD4+ T cells sorted from blood. The sample's cell subset or site label is to be understood as: CD45RA-negative fraction. The source of these receptors is a man younger than 45 in good health.

The chain has TRBV5-1 and TRBJ2-6; 7 bases align to TRBD1. Germline V gene sequence: CDR1 SGHRS, CDR2 YFSETQ. The CDR3 has 17 residues. The J segment lost 0 bases and the V segment lost 2 bases, leaving 5 bases of the junction unmatched. The CDR3 protein is CASSFGDSRSGANVLTF. The CDR3 nucleotides are TGCGCCAGCAGCTTTGGGGACAGTCGCTCTGGGGCCAACGTCCTGACTTTC. The full variable domain, in which reference TRBV5-1 and TRBJ2-6 provide the parts outside the CDR3, is KAGVTQTPRYLIKTRGQQVTLSCSPISGHRSVSWYQQTPGQGLQFLFEYFSETQRNKGNFPGRFSGRQFSNSRSEMNVSTLELGDSALYLCASSFGDSRSGANVLTFGAGSRLTVL.

This chain uses TRBV6-4 with TRBJ1-1; possible D gene TRBD1, 5 bases. The V end lost 5 bases, the J end lost 11 bases, and 21 bases lay between the germline ends. CDR3 length: 14 residues. Germline V lookup: CDR1 MRHNA, CDR2 SNTAGT. CDR3: CASSPAEGRAVAFF. The CDR3 bases are TGTGCCAGCAGTCCCGCGGAGGGGCGGGCGGTCGCTTTCTTT.

The table lists this clone with a few counts. The chain is built from TRBV7-2 and TRBJ1-1; D not certain. In germline, CDR1 is SGHTA, CDR2 FQGNSA. The V gene lost 4 bases and the J gene lost 5 bases, with 20 bases spanning the gap. The CDR3 extends over 16 amino acids. This CDR3 reads CASSSRTRNSVTEAFF. The CDR3, as DNA: TGTGCCAGCAGCTCCCGGACCCGGAACTCGGTTACTGAAGCTTTCTTT.

This clone was observed once. The rearrangement joins TRBV4-3 to TRBJ2-7, with D perhaps given as TRBD1 or TRBD2 (5 bases each). V was clipped by 0 bases and J by 6 bases, with 18 bases between them. The CDR3 sequence is 16 residues long. Germline V gives CDR1 LGHNA, CDR2 YSLEER. CDR3: CASSQEDTGPLREQYF. Here the CDR3 DNA reads TGCGCCAGCAGCCAAGAAGATACGGGGCCCCTACGCGAGCAGTACTTC.

A remark on this clone: Other DNA sequences in the sample encode the same CDR3. V is TRBV4-1 and J is TRBJ2-1; 7 bases match TRBD1. CDR1 MGHRA and CDR2 YSYEKL come from the germline V gene. The trim removed 1 base at V and 2 bases at J, leaving 2 bases unmatched. This CDR3 contains 15 residues. In DNA form, the CDR3 reads TGCGCCAGCAGCCAAGGAGGGACAGCCTACAATGAGCAGTTCTTC. Translation gives CASSQGGTAYNEQFF.

This chain connects TRBV6-6 to TRBJ2-7, with TRBD2 as a possible D gene (5 bases). V was cut by 2 bases and J by 4 bases, with 9 bases left in between. The CDR3 loop spans 13 amino acids. From germline, CDR1 is MNHNY and CDR2 SVGAGI (reference sequence). In nucleotides, the CDR3 is TGTGCCAGCAGTTACGGGAGCCGTTACGAGCAGTACTTC. It encodes CASSYGSRYEQYF.

This rearrangement joins TRBV27 to TRBJ2-2, with 10 bases lining up with TRBD2. Trimming at V came to 8 bases and at J to 4 bases, leaving 13 bases not matched to a gene. Germline CDR1 reads MNHEY; CDR2 reads SMNVEV (reference sequence). There are 17 residues in the CDR3. The CDR3 here is CASLARLAGGSTGELFF. The CDR3 DNA sequence: TGTGCCAGCCTTGCGAGGTTAGCGGGAGGTAGCACCGGGGAGCTGTTTTTT.

V is TRBV12-2 and J is TRBJ1-2; the D call of TRBD1 is as the table states it, not checked on the DNA. TRBV12-2 is given as a pseudogene. The CDR3 is made up of 14 amino acids. The CDR3 reads CASRLHRALYGYTF. CDR3 coding DNA: TGTGCAAGTCGCTTACACAGGGCCCTCTATGGCTACACCTTC.

V and J are TRBV5-4 and TRBJ1-1; tentative D call: TRBD1 (6 bases). The CDR3 contains 16 residues. V lost 4 bases, J lost 4 bases, and 20 bases lay in between. Germline V gives CDR1 SGHNT, CDR2 YYREEE (reference sequence). CDR3 residues: CASSPKVSGAGTEAFF. Written as DNA, the CDR3 is TGTGCCAGCAGCCCGAAGGTTTCGGGGGCTGGCACTGAAGCTTTCTTT.

This rearrangement joins TRBV28 to TRBJ1-1; D unclear. The germline CDR1 and CDR2 sequences are MDHEN and SYDVKM. The V end was cut by 7 bases, the J end by 1 base, with 13 bases between. This CDR3 spans 14 amino acids. CDR3 amino acids: CASINSGSNTEAFF. The CDR3 nucleotides are TGTGCCAGCATTAATTCTGGATCGAACACTGAAGCTTTCTTT.

The gene calls are TRBV28 and TRBJ2-5; 7 nucleotides align to TRBD2. The CDR3 sequence is 15 residues long. J gave up 4 bases and V 5 bases, and 10 bases lay outside the gene matches. The germline CDR1 and CDR2 sequences are MDHEN and SYDVKM. The DNA of the CDR3 is TGTGCCAGCAGTGCCCGGGACTACCCGAGAGAGACCCAGTACTTC. Amino acid sequence: CASSARDYPRETQYF.

This clone was seen a few times. This chain connects TRBV5-6 to TRBJ2-5, with D perhaps assigned TRBD1 or TRBD2 (6 bases each). Germline V CDR1 and CDR2: SGHDT, YYEEEE. Trimming cost V 4 bases and J 2 bases, with 9 bases left between them. This CDR3 spans 13 amino acids. As DNA, the CDR3 is TGTGCCAGCAGCCGCGGGACACAAGAGACCCAGTACTTC. This gives the protein CASSRGTQETQYF.

The rearrangement links TRBV11-3 to TRBJ2-1; TRBD2 matches at 7 bases. There are 15 residues in the CDR3. Germline trimming cut 1 base from V and 0 bases from J; bases unmatched to any gene: 0. The germline gives CDR1 SGHNT, CDR2 YENEEA. CDR3: CASSLGGSSYNEQFF. In DNA form, the CDR3 reads TGTGCCAGCAGCTTAGGCGGGAGCTCCTACAATGAGCAGTTCTTC.

This clone was detected many times. This chain links TRBV7-2 with TRBJ1-1; possibly TRBD1 for D (5 bases). Per the germline V gene, CDR1 is SGHTA and CDR2 is FQGNSA. The CDR3 contains 13 residues. Deletions cut 2 bases from V and 10 bases from J, with 14 bases between. CDR3 amino acids: CASSLNPGRRAFF. The CDR3 nucleotides are TGTGCCAGCAGCTTAAATCCAGGGAGACGAGCTTTCTTT. The full variable domain, completed using reference TRBV7-2 and TRBJ1-1, is GAGVSQSPSNKVTEKGKDVELRCDPISGHTALYWYRQSLGQGLEFLIYFQGNSAPDKSGLPSDRFSAERTGGSVSTLTIQRTQQEDSAVYLCASSLNPGRRAFFGQGTRLTVV.

The V call is TRBV12-2, the J call TRBJ2-3; TRBD2, the table's D call, was not compared with the DNA. TRBV12-2 is assigned pseudogene status. The CDR3 runs to 21 residues. The CDR3 loop reads CASRLRIARTSGTPGTDTQYF. DNA of the CDR3: TGTGCAAGTCGCTTAAGGATTGCTAGGACTAGCGGGACCCCTGGCACAGATACGCAGTATTTT.

This clone was seen just once. The rearrangement joins TRBV30 to TRBJ1-1; D possibly corresponds to TRBD1 (5 bases). Per germline, CDR1 GTSNPN and CDR2 SVGIG (reference sequence). This CDR3 spans 12 amino acids. V lost 5 bases and J 3 bases, leaving 10 bases between the germline ends. The CDR3, as DNA: TGTGCCTGGGGCAGGGAGGACACTGAAGCTTTCTTT. Translating it yields CAWGREDTEAFF.

CDR3 nucleotide sequence: TGTGCCAGCAGCTTGGCCATGCGGAGCAATCAGCCCCAGCATTTT. Translating gives CASSLAMRSNQPQHF. The chain couples TRBV5-5 to TRBJ1-5; the D is unclear. CDR3 length: 15 residues. The V end lost 0 bases, the J end lost 1 base, and 8 bases lay between the germline ends. The germline V gene encodes CDR1 SGHKS and CDR2 YYEKEE (reference sequence).

This chain uses TRBV6-5 with TRBJ2-7; 7 positions match TRBD2. V lost 6 bases, J lost 0 bases, and 5 bases stayed unmatched. The CDR3 spans 14 residues. The germline V gene encodes CDR1 MNHEY and CDR2 SVGAGI. For the CDR3, the DNA is TGTGCCAGCAGGGGGACTATAAGCTCCTACGAGCAGTACTTC. Its translation: CASRGTISSYEQYF.

This chain links TRBV18 with TRBJ1-1; TRBD1 is a possible D gene (5 bases). The germline V and J ends were trimmed by 5 bases and 4 bases, with 14 bases remaining between them. The CDR3 is 14 residues long. CDR1 and CDR2 from the germline V gene are KGHSH and LQKENI. CDR3 sequence reads: CASSVSGQGTEAFF. The CDR3 DNA reads TGTGCCAGCTCAGTTTCTGGGCAGGGCACTGAAGCTTTCTTT.

This clone was recorded once. CDR3 sequence: CASRGQGATNEKLFF. CDR3 nucleotide sequence: TGCGCCAGCCGCGGACAGGGGGCAACTAATGAAAAACTGTTTTTT. The rearrangement uses TRBV5-1 and TRBJ1-4, with 10 bases that match TRBD1. Germline trimming cut 7 bases from V and 0 bases from J; bases unmatched to any gene: 3. This CDR3 region has 15 residues. Germline CDR1 SGHRS, CDR2 YFSETQ.

The genes are TRBV28 and TRBJ2-7, with D possibly matching TRBD1 (6 bases). Germline-derived CDR1 and CDR2 are MDHEN and SYDVKM. CDR3 length equals 12 residues. Trimming took 7 bases from V and 2 from J, leaving 9 bases between them. CDR3 sequence: CASNGQPYEQYF. Here the CDR3 DNA reads TGTGCCAGCAACGGACAGCCCTACGAGCAGTACTTC. The whole variable domain, remainder taken from reference TRBV28 and TRBJ2-7, is DVKVTQSSRYLVKRTGEKVFLECVQDMDHENMFWYRQDPGLGLRLIYFSYDVKMKEKGDIPEGYSVSREKKERFSLILESASTNQTSMYLCASNGQPYEQYFGPGTRLTVT.

The V call is TRBV30, the J call TRBJ2-3; 9 bases map to TRBD2. Trimming at V came to 2 bases and at J to 5 bases, leaving 2 bases not matched to a gene. Per germline, CDR1 GTSNPN and CDR2 SVGIG (reference sequence). The CDR3 extends over 13 amino acids. The CDR3 coding sequence is TGTGCCTGGAGTAATAGCGGGAGAGATACGCAGTATTTT. Its protein is CAWSNSGRDTQYF.

CDR3: CASSLTPALGEQFF. The CDR3 DNA follows: TGTGCCAGCAGCTTAACGCCTGCCCTAGGTGAGCAGTTCTTC. V is TRBV7-3 and J is TRBJ2-1; D is uncertain. The V end was cut by 0 bases, the J end by 9 bases, with 12 bases between. CDR3 length equals 14 residues. The germline V gene encodes CDR1 SGHTA and CDR2 FQGTGA.

CDR3 coding DNA: TGTGCCAGCAGTTACAACTACGAGCAGTACTTC. Translation gives CASSYNYEQYF. This chain links TRBV6-6 with TRBJ2-7; D remains ambiguous. The CDR3 totals 11 residues. The V end lost 2 bases, the J end lost 3 bases, and 2 bases lay between the germline ends. The germline CDR1 and CDR2 sequences are MNHNY and SVGAGI (reference sequence).

The chain uses TRBV5-1 and TRBJ2-7; 15 positions match TRBD2. J gave up 6 bases and V 2 bases, and 9 bases lay outside the gene matches. This CDR3 is built from 17 residues. The germline CDR1 and CDR2 sequences are SGHRS and YFSETQ. CDR3 nucleotides: TGCGCCAGCAGCTTTGGACTAGCGGGAGGGCCCGCTCTCGAGCAGTACTTC. Its protein product is CASSFGLAGGPALEQYF.

This clone has just a few counts. V is TRBV27 and J is TRBJ1-2, with D possibly TRBD1 on 6 matching bases. The germline V gene has CDR1 MNHEY and CDR2 SMNVEV (reference sequence). The CDR3 totals 14 residues. V lost 6 bases, J lost 8 bases, and 19 bases lay in between. The DNA for the CDR3 is TGTGCCAGCAGGAAAGGGGCAGGGGCGCAGGGCTACACCTTC. Translated: CASRKGAGAQGYTF.

V usage is TRBV18 and J usage is TRBJ1-1; D may be TRBD1 (6 bases). This CDR3 has 17 residues. V was cut by 3 bases and J by 5 bases, with 22 bases left in between. CDR1 and CDR2 from the germline V gene are KGHSH and LQKENI. Written as DNA, the CDR3 is TGTGCCAGCTCACCTGTCACAGGGCGGGCCCGGGGGACTGAAGCTTTCTTT. It codes for CASSPVTGRARGTEAFF. Based on the CDR3 plus reference TRBV18 and TRBJ1-1, the full variable domain is NAGVMQNPRHLVRRRGQEARLRCSPMKGHSHVYWYRQLPEEGLKFMVYLQKENIIDESGMPKERFSAEFPKEGPSILRIQQVVRGDSAAYFCASSPVTGRARGTEAFFGQGTRLTVV.